Given below is one TCR beta chain in context. This sample was taken from a study of cytomegalovirus exposure and HLA in healthy donors. Primers for the PCR totalled 60 Vbeta and 13 Jbeta. The repertoire was sequenced with immunoSEQ multiplex PCR; TCRdb's copy has only in-frame clones and lacks some. The sample includes 150,000 to 200,000 clones, 85% to 90% of them seen just once. The specimen sequenced was PBMCs. This clonotype was obtained from a young woman in good health and CMV-seronegative.

CDR3: CASRRDNFSYEQYF. CDR3 in DNA: TGTGCCAGCAGGAGGGACAACTTCTCCTACGAGCAGTACTTC. This chain links TRBV6-1 with TRBJ2-7; tentatively, D is TRBD1 (6 bases). Germline values: CDR1 MNHNS, CDR2 SASEGT. V lost 6 bases to trimming and J lost 0 bases, with 12 bases between them. CDR3 length equals 14 residues.